This T cell receptor (beta chain) comes out of a study of T cells in Graves' hyperthyroidism and ophthalmopathy (dated by TCRdb to about 2019). Background for the entire study: Peripheral blood was collected at initial diagnosis, before any treatment. To identify distinguishing TCR V-J signatures, a discovery cohort of about a hundred patients was used, comprising fewer than 45 with Graves' ophthalmopathy and 55 to 65 with stable Graves' hyperthyroidism. Prospective prediction of ophthalmopathy was tested in an independent validation cohort consisting of 18 to 20 hyperthyroidism patients and more than 15 patients who later progressed to ophthalmopathy. The 100 discovery patients were randomly split 7:3 into training and test sets. In addition, the study compared T-cell repertoires in thyroid tissue and in blood from five or six Graves' hyperthyroidism patients. After sampling, hyperthyroidism patients received methimazole starting at 30 mg daily, and ophthalmopathy patients received high-dose intravenous methylprednisolone. The paper describes TCR Vbeta CDR3 sequencing of roughly 130 peripheral blood samples, made up of 43 ophthalmopathy patients, around 73 hyperthyroidism patients and around 17 progressor patients.

For CDR1 and CDR2, the germline V gene (reference sequence) lists SEHNR and FQNEAQ. The CDR3 runs 16 amino acids, cysteine and phenylalanine included. Only the CDR3 region is kept as DNA, spanning 48 bases read in frame from base 1. After removal of 0 bases from V and 4 bases from J, the junction retains 5 bases not matched to a gene. The sample holds many counts of this clonotype. What antigen it recognizes has not been identified. Base-call qualities are not available, and no considerably larger clone is one nucleotide away. Stable Graves' hyperthyroidism was defined as no progression to ophthalmopathy during 18 months of follow-up. The hyperthyroidism patients were between 18 and 65 years old and newly diagnosed, with a disease duration of less than 2 months. Any patient with an uncontrolled infection, another autoimmune disease, pregnancy or lactation was excluded. Diagnoses were based on clinical symptoms, serum thyroxine and TRAb, thyroid ultrasound and orbital computed tomography. PBMCs were separated from roughly 9.6 ml of fresh peripheral blood using Ficoll-Paque density gradient centrifugation. Total RNA was extracted using Trizol reagent, and RNA quality was assessed on an Agilent 2100 Bioanalyzer.

Amplification of TCR beta CDR3 regions was carried out from RNA transcripts. The TCR CDR3 was subjected to a first round of RT-PCR using the HTBI primer set and the Qiagen OneStep RT-PCR kit. Libraries were constructed in a second round of multiplex PCR, after which size selection and purification were performed. Libraries were sequenced paired-end with 100 bp reads on an Illumina HiSeq2000. The study's own analysis went as follows. SOAPnuke was used to process the raw data, throwing out any read that contained adapters or uncalled bases, had a mean Phred below 15, or lacked an exact constant-primer or identifier match. High-quality paired reads were merged with COPE v1.2.5, and unique nucleotide sequences were defined as clonotypes. MiTCR v1.1 was used to align the clonotypes against IMGT TRBV, TRBD and TRBJ reference segments. Analysis was restricted to V-J combinations with a frequency above 0.0001, which covered about 99% of repertoires. The TCS score was defined as F50 (clonal expansion) divided by E x V (chaos), with BLOSUM62-based TCRdist calculated between CDR3 peptides within each V-J. Welch's t-statistics and random forest reduced roughly 540 V-J features to roughly 13, which were used in a naive Bayes classifier (R e1071). The public reads were reanalyzed by TCRdb: fastp trimming at Q25, MiXCR alignment, in-frame beta chains only. Records with the same CDR3 protein are collapsed into one entry carrying the most frequent genes and DNA. V and J calls and clone size were set by TCRdb, not the authors. Across this sample there are a few hundred thousand distinct CDR3 sequences, with around 14% seen only once. The ten largest clones capture around 7% of the sample.

The paper as a whole reports these results and caveats: Most expanded thyroid clonotypes (frequency above 0.001) were also detected in blood, a finding suggesting that blood repertoires may reflect thyroid immune responses. During validation, the model predicted progression to ophthalmopathy a median of approximately 7 months ahead of onset, with around 70% sensitivity and roughly 72% specificity. No statistical method was used to set the sample size in advance, and investigators knew the group allocation. Ophthalmopathy was separated from stable hyperthyroidism by a 13 V-J signature model, with approximately 85% sensitivity and 81% to 82% specificity obtained in cross-validation and 80%/75% obtained in testing.

The sequence came from a woman in her late teens or twenties with Graves' hyperthyroidism. Specimen: blood. The sequence joins TRBV7-9 to TRBJ2-1; a stretch of 8 junction bases matches TRBD2. The DNA sequence is TGTGCCAGCAGCTTAGCCGGTGCTAGCGGGTACAATGAGCAGTTCTTC. Translated, it gives CASSLAGASGYNEQFF.